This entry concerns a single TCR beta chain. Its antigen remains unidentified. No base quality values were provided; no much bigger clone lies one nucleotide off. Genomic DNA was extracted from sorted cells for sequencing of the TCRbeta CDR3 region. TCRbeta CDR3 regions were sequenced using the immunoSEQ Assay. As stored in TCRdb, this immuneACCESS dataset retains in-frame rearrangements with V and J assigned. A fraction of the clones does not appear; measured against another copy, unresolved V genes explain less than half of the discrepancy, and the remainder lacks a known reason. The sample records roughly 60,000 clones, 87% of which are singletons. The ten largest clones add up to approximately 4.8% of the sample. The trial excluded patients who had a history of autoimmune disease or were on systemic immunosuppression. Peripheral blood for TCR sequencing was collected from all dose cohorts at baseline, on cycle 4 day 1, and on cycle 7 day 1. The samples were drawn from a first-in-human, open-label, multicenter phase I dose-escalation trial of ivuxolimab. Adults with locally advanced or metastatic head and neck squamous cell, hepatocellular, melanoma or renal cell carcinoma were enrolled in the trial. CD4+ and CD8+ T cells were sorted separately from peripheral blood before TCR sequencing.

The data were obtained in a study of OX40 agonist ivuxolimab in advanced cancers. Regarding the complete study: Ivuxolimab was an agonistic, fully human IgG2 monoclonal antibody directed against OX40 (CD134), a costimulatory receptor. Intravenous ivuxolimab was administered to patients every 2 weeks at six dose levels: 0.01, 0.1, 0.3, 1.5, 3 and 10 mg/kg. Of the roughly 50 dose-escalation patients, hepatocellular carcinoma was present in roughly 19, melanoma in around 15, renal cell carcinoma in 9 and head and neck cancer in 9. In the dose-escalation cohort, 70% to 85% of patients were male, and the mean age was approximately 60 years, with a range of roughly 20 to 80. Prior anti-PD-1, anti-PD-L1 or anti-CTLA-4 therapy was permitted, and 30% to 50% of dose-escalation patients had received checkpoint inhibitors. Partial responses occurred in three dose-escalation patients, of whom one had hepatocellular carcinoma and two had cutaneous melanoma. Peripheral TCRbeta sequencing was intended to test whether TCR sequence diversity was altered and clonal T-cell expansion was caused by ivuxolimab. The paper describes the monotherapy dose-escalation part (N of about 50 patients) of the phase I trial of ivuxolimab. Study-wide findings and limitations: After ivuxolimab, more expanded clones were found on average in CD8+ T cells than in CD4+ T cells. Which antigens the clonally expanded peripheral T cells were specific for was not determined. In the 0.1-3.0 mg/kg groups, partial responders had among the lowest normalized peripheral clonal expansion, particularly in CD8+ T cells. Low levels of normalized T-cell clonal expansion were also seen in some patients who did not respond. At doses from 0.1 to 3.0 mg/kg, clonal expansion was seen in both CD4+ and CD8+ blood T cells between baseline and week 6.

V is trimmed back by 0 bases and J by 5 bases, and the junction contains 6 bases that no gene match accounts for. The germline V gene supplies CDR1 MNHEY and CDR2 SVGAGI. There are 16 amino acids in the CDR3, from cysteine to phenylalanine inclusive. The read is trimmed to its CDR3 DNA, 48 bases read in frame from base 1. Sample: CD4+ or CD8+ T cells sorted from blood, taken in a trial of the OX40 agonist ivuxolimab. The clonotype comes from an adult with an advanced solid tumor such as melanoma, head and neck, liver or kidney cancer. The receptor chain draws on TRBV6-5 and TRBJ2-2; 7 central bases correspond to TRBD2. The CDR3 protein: CASSYSIAGATGELFF. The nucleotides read TGTGCCAGCAGTTACTCTATCGCGGGAGCGACCGGGGAGCTGTTTTTT.